A selection of T cell receptor beta chains follows, all from one sample in a study of cytomegalovirus exposure and HLA in healthy donors. TCRdb's table, derived via immunoSEQ multiplex PCR, lists solely in-frame clones and lacks some. The sample has roughly 120,000 clones; roughly four fifths are singletons. The sequenced material came from PBMCs. These receptors all come from a woman aged 45-65 years in good health and CMV-seropositive. Both conserved end residues are part of each CDR3. D genes are given only for firm matches. Clone size appears in some rows only: once, few, many, or a class for an expanded clone.

V gene: TRBV9; J gene: TRBJ1-5; D gene: TRBD1; clone size: few; CDR3 DNA: TGTGCCAGCAGCGTTACAGGGGGTGGTCAGCCCCAGCATTTT; CDR3 protein: CASSVTGGGQPQHF
V gene: TRBV23-1; J gene: TRBJ1-6; D gene: TRBD1; clone size: .; CDR3 DNA: TGCGCCCCCAGGGACAGAGATAATTCACCCCTCCACTTT; CDR3 protein: CAPRDRDNSPLHF
V gene: TRBV7-8; J gene: TRBJ1-1; D gene: .; clone size: .; CDR3 DNA: TGTGCCAGCAGCCTAAGGGGGATTAGCACTGAAGCTTTCTTT; CDR3 protein: CASSLRGISTEAFF
V gene: TRBV11-2; J gene: TRBJ2-1; D gene: TRBD1; clone size: .; CDR3 DNA: TGTGCCAGCAGCTTCGAATGGCAGGGGGACGTTGAGCAGTTCTTC; CDR3 protein: CASSFEWQGDVEQFF
V gene: TRBV5-4; J gene: TRBJ2-1; D gene: .; clone size: .; CDR3 DNA: TGTGCCAGCAGCTTCGGCGGGGGCCGAAACAATGAGCAGTTCTTC; CDR3 protein: CASSFGGGRNNEQFF
V gene: TRBV5-1; J gene: TRBJ1-4; D gene: .; clone size: few; CDR3 DNA: TGCGCCAGCAGCTTGGGACGACAGAATAATGAAAAACTGTTTTTT; CDR3 protein: CASSLGRQNNEKLFF
V gene: TRBV7-9; J gene: TRBJ1-5; D gene: .; clone size: few; CDR3 DNA: TGTGCCAGCAGCCCCGTCGCTGGGGGGAATCAGCCCCAGCATTTT; CDR3 protein: CASSPVAGGNQPQHF
V gene: TRBV19; J gene: TRBJ1-3; D gene: .; clone size: .; CDR3 DNA: TGTGCCAGTAGAGCGGGATTTGACTCTGGAAACACCATATATTTT; CDR3 protein: CASRAGFDSGNTIYF
V gene: TRBV7-8; J gene: TRBJ2-3; D gene: TRBD2; clone size: few; CDR3 DNA: TGTGCCAGCAGCTTAGCGATGGTAGCGGGCCTCACAGATACGCAGTATTTT; CDR3 protein: CASSLAMVAGLTDTQYF
V gene: TRBV7-2; J gene: TRBJ1-4; D gene: TRBD1; clone size: .; CDR3 DNA: TGTGCCAGCAGCTTGCCCGGGACAGGGAGTGAAAAACTGTTTTTT; CDR3 protein: CASSLPGTGSEKLFF
V gene: TRBV7-2; J gene: TRBJ1-2; D gene: .; clone size: once; CDR3 DNA: TGTGCCAGCAGTAGGGGACATTATGGCTACACCTTC; CDR3 protein: CASSRGHYGYTF
V gene: TRBV29-1; J gene: TRBJ2-7; D gene: .; clone size: few; CDR3 DNA: TGTTGTTTCAAGCAGAAGGCGGCATACGAGCAGTACTTC; CDR3 protein: CCFKQKAAYEQYF
V gene: TRBV9; J gene: TRBJ2-1; D gene: .; clone size: .; CDR3 DNA: TGTGCCAGCAGCCGTGGACAGCAGATGAGTGAGCAGTTCTTC; CDR3 protein: CASSRGQQMSEQFF
V gene: TRBV7-8; J gene: TRBJ2-1; D gene: .; clone size: .; CDR3 DNA: TGTGCCAGCAGCTTAACTAAGTTTGTTCGGTTCTTC; CDR3 protein: CASSLTKFVRFF
V gene: TRBV5-8; J gene: TRBJ2-3; D gene: TRBD2; clone size: .; CDR3 DNA: TGTGCCAGCAGCTTGTGGACTAGCGGGGGGGCCGTCACAGATACGCAGTATTTT; CDR3 protein: CASSLWTSGGAVTDTQYF
V gene: TRBV11-2; J gene: TRBJ2-1; D gene: TRBD2; clone size: .; CDR3 DNA: TGTGCCAGCAGGCTAGCGGGGAGCCCCTACAATGAGCAGTTCTTC; CDR3 protein: CASRLAGSPYNEQFF
V gene: TRBV2; J gene: TRBJ2-2; D gene: TRBD2; clone size: few; CDR3 DNA: TGTGCCAGCAAGAGAGTAGCGGGCCCCGGGGAGCTGTTTTTT; CDR3 protein: CASKRVAGPGELFF
V gene: TRBV7-2; J gene: TRBJ1-2; D gene: TRBD1; clone size: .; CDR3 DNA: TGTGCCAGCACTTTGGACAGGGGATACACCTTC; CDR3 protein: CASTLDRGYTF
V gene: TRBV7-2; J gene: TRBJ1-2; D gene: .; clone size: .; CDR3 DNA: TGTGCCAGCAGTCCGGGAGGGGGTAATGGCTACACCTTC; CDR3 protein: CASSPGGGNGYTF
V gene: TRBV5-4; J gene: TRBJ1-6; D gene: TRBD1; clone size: .; CDR3 DNA: TGTGCCAGCAGCGGGGGACAGCGTAATTCACCCCTCCACTTT; CDR3 protein: CASSGGQRNSPLHF
V gene: TRBV6-5; J gene: TRBJ2-5; D gene: TRBD1; clone size: .; CDR3 DNA: TGTGCCAGCAGTTGGGGACAGGGGGGTGAGACCCAGTACTTC; CDR3 protein: CASSWGQGGETQYF
V gene: TRBV7-9; J gene: TRBJ2-7; D gene: TRBD1; clone size: .; CDR3 DNA: TGTGCCAGCAGCCCCCAGGGGGCCTACGAGCAGTACTTC; CDR3 protein: CASSPQGAYEQYF
V gene: TRBV5-1; J gene: TRBJ1-3; D gene: .; clone size: .; CDR3 DNA: TGCGCCAGCAGCAGCGGACTCTTCGGCGGAAACACCATATATTTT; CDR3 protein: CASSSGLFGGNTIYF